These 3 T cell receptor beta chains came from one sample sequenced in a study of Graves' ophthalmopathy and Graves' hyperthyroidism (dated by TCRdb to the late 2010s). TCRdb shows the sequencer as Illumina HiSeq 2000. For repertoire sequencing, TCR beta CDR3 regions were amplified from RNA transcripts. The first round of RT-PCR was done with HTBI primers and the Qiagen OneStep RT-PCR kit, and was followed by a second round of multiplex PCR, then size selection and purification. TCRdb cleaned the public reads at Q25 with fastp, built clones with MiXCR and kept in-frame beta chains. Rows with a matching CDR3 protein are joined into one entry that keeps the most common DNA and genes. The sample data list about 590,000 distinct CDR3 sequences, and under 45% of these were observed just once. The biggest ten clones account for about 4.6% of the sample. The sequenced sample was peripheral blood or thyroid tissue (not recorded which). The receptor source for this set is an adult man with Graves' hyperthyroidism.

A word on this clonotype: The junction departs from germline at one end; a sequencing error may be responsible. The chain is built from TRBV5-1 and TRBJ2-3, with D possibly TRBD1 on 5 matching bases. CDR1 is SGHRS, CDR2 YFSETQ, per germline. This CDR3 has 14 residues. Here the CDR3 DNA reads TGTGCCAGCAGCTTACCAGGGAGCACAGATACGCAGTATTTT. Translated, it gives CASSLPGSTDTQYF.

V and J are TRBV7-8 and TRBJ2-7; 10 bases agree with TRBD1. The closer fit of TRBJ2-1 to the DNA end suggests the J call may be wrong. CDR1 SGHVS and CDR2 FQNEAQ come from the germline V gene. This CDR3 contains 14 residues. CDR3 sequence (DNA): TGTGCCAGCAGCTTAAGGGACAGGGGCAATGAGCAGTTCTTC. Its translation is CASSLRDRGNEQFF.

Ten or more counts support this clonotype. The rearrangement uses TRBV9 and TRBJ2-7; 8 bases map to TRBD2. Germline V gene data show CDR1 as SGDLS and CDR2 as YYNGEE. V shed 0 bases, J shed 5 bases, and the junction held 4 bases outside the gene matches. This CDR3 contains 14 residues. Here the CDR3 reads CASSVEASGHEQYF. The CDR3 DNA reads as TGTGCCAGCAGCGTAGAGGCTAGCGGGCACGAGCAGTACTTC.